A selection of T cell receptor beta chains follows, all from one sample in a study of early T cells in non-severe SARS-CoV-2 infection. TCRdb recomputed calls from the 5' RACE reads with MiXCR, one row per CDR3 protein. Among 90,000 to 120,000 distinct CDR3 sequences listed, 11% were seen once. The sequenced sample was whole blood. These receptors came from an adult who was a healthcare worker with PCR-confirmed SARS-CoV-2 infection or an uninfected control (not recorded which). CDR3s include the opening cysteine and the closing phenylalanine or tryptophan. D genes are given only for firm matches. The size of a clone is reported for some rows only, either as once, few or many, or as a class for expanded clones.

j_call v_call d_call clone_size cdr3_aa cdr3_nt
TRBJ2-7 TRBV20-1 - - CSATYQGRGGQYF TGCAGTGCTACGTACCAGGGCCGGGGCGGGCAGTACTTC
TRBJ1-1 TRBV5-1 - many CASSLSGGTEAFF TGCGCCAGCAGCTTGAGTGGGGGCACTGAAGCTTTCTTT
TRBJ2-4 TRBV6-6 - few CASSYSSQGQNIQYF TGTGCCAGCAGTTACTCAAGTCAGGGCCAAAACATTCAGTACTTC
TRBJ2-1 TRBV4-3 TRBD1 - CASSLGQGFPNEQFF TGCGCCAGCAGCTTGGGACAGGGGTTCCCCAATGAGCAGTTCTTC
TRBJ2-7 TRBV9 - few CASSGGLPYEQYF TGTGCCAGCAGCGGCGGACTTCCCTACGAGCAGTACTTC
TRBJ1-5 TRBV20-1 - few CSARASGIYSNQPQHF TGCAGTGCTAGAGCTTCCGGGATTTATAGCAATCAGCCCCAGCATTTT
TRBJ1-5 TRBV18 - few CASSPLFGADQPQHF TGTGCCAGCTCACCTTTATTTGGGGCAGATCAGCCCCAGCATTTT
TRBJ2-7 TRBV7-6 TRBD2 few CASSSGLARTYEQYF TGTGCCAGCAGCTCGGGACTAGCGAGGACCTACGAGCAGTACTTC
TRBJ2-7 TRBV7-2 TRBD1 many CASSLLPSGGGEQYF TGTGCCAGCAGCTTACTACCCTCAGGGGGCGGAGAGCAGTACTTC
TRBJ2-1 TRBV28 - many CASSSGSSTRHEQFF TGTGCCAGCAGCTCCGGGTCGTCTACCAGGCATGAGCAGTTCTTC
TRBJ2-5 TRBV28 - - CASSSYKTAKETQYF TGTGCCAGCAGTTCCTACAAGACAGCCAAAGAGACCCAGTACTTC
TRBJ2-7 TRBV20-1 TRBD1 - CSAPPGRQGLYEQYF TGCAGTGCACCCCCAGGGAGACAGGGGCTCTACGAGCAGTACTTC
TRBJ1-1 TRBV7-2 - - CASSLGGGYTEAFF TGTGCCAGCAGCTTAGGGGGCGGGTACACTGAAGCTTTCTTT
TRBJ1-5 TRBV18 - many CASSPQRNQPQHF TGTGCCAGCTCACCTCAGCGCAATCAGCCCCAGCATTTT
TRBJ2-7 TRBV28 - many CASSFRAGGPYEQYF TGTGCCAGCAGTTTTCGTGCTGGGGGACCCTACGAGCAGTACTTC
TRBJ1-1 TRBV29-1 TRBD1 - CSARTGTAVGFF TGCAGCGCACGGACAGGGACGGCGGTGGGGTTCTTT
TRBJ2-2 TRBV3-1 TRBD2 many CASSQVLESSGSGELFF TGTGCCAGCAGCCAAGTCTTGGAGTCTAGCGGGAGTGGGGAGCTGTTTTTT
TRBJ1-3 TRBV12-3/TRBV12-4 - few CASATERNTIYF TGTGCCAGCGCCACGGAGCGAAACACCATATATTTT
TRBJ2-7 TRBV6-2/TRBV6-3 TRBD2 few CASSETSGIGGYEQYF TGTGCCAGCAGCGAGACTAGCGGGATAGGGGGTTACGAGCAGTACTTC
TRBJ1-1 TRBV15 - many CATSKNTEAFF TGTGCCACCAGCAAAAACACTGAAGCTTTCTTT
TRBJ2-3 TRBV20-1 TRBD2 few CSARDRRLAGTDTQYF TGCAGTGCTAGAGATAGAAGACTAGCCGGCACAGATACGCAGTATTTT
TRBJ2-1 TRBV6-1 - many CAATRTDYNEQFF TGTGCCGCTACCCGGACAGACTACAATGAGCAGTTCTTC
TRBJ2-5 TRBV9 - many CASSVEAASLGSQETQYF TGTGCCAGCAGCGTAGAAGCAGCGTCTCTGGGGTCTCAAGAGACCCAGTACTTC
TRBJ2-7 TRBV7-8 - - CASSLVGQRAYEQYF TGTGCCAGCAGCTTAGTGGGCCAGCGAGCGTACGAGCAGTACTTC
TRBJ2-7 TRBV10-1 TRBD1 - CASSHTGTGESEQYF TGCGCCAGCAGTCACACCGGGACAGGGGAGTCCGAGCAGTACTTC
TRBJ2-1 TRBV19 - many CASSLFRDPPYNEQFF TGTGCCAGTAGTCTCTTTCGGGACCCGCCTTACAATGAGCAGTTCTTC
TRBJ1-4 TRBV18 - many CASSTGTLEKLFF TGTGCCAGCTCAACCGGGACTCTAGAAAAACTGTTTTTT